A single T cell receptor beta chain is shown here with its context. Profiling relied on immunoSEQ multiplex PCR, and the TCRdb table lists in-frame clones only, not all of them. This table holds about 690,000 clones, less than 95% found once. This entry is derived from a study of shared clonotypes between healthy human individuals. CDR1 and CDR2 (germline): SGHDT, YYEEEE. CDR3 length: 15 residues. The trim removed 0 bases at V and 7 bases at J, leaving 5 bases unmatched. Specimen: memory CD8+ T cells from PBMCs. The subset here: CD45RO+ cells pooled with CCR7-negative TemRA cells. This receptor was identified in a man between 18 and 35 years old in good health. Some clones in this sample may be carry-over from other donors' samples. The genes are TRBV5-6 and TRBJ2-1, with TRBD1 matching 9 bases. CDR3 sequence (DNA): TGTGCCAGCAGCTTGGGAACAGGGGGCCGGAATGAGCAGTTCTTC. Its translation: CASSLGTGGRNEQFF. The whole variable domain, remainder taken from reference TRBV5-6 and TRBJ2-1, is DAGVTQSPTHLIKTRGQQVTLRCSPKSGHDTVSWYQQALGQGPQFIFQYYEEEERQRGNFPDRFSGHQFPNYSSELNVNALLLGDSALYLCASSLGTGGRNEQFFGPGTRLTVL.